One sample yielded the 19 T cell receptor beta chains listed below, sequenced in a study of graft-versus-host responses after intestinal transplantation. Their cognate antigens are unknown. Sequenced by immunoSEQ multiplex PCR; TCRdb stores in-frame clones only, minus some. The table records 100,000 or so clones, around nine tenths of them present only once. The starting material was unstimulated CD4+ T cells sorted from spleen or lymph node cells, obtained before intestinal transplant. The origin of the receptors is a human donor who received an intestinal transplant.

This clone has only one observation. This chain connects TRBV7-2 to TRBJ2-1; a weak D match, TRBD2 (6 bases). V was shortened by 0 bases and J by 8 bases, with 14 bases between the two germline ends. In germline, CDR1 is SGHTA, CDR2 FQGNSA. The CDR3 loop spans 15 amino acids. The CDR3 reads CASSLAYPGVDEQFF. The DNA of the CDR3 is TGTGCCAGCAGCTTAGCGTATCCGGGGGTCGATGAGCAGTTCTTC.

The CDR3 DNA is TGTGCCAGTAGTCCATTTGGGGGGGGGACCCCGAAAAACGAGCAGTACTTC. It is translated as CASSPFGGGTPKNEQYF. The chain employs TRBV19 and TRBJ2-7; 7 bases are a match to TRBD2. The CDR3 is 17 residues long. V was pared by 5 bases and J by 5 bases, with 18 bases of the junction left unmatched. Per germline, CDR1 LNHDA and CDR2 SQIVND (reference sequence).

J is TRBJ1-1 and V is TRBV19, with TRBD1 matching over 7 bases. The CDR3 contains 14 residues. Losses at the gene ends were 2 bases for V and 7 bases for J; bases not matched to a gene: 7. The germline gives CDR1 LNHDA, CDR2 SQIVND (reference sequence). CDR3 DNA sequence: TGTGCCAGTAGTATAACAGGACAGGTCCTTGAAGCTTTCTTT. It specifies CASSITGQVLEAFF.

V usage is TRBV5-4 and J usage is TRBJ2-5; D remains ambiguous. The CDR3 has 13 residues. Per germline, CDR1 SGHNT and CDR2 YYREEE (reference sequence). The V end was cut by 1 base, the J end by 1 base, with 5 bases between. CDR3 coding DNA: TGTGCCAGCAGCTTGAACATCCAAGAGACCCAGTACTTC. Its translation is CASSLNIQETQYF.

This clone was recorded once. This chain links TRBV27 with TRBJ2-1, with 12 positions matching TRBD2. The germline CDR1 and CDR2 sequences are MNHEY and SMNVEV (reference sequence). The CDR3 contains 16 residues. With 4 bases clipped from V and 9 bases from J, the junction kept 10 bases outside the gene matches. The chain's CDR3 is CASSSDTSGRLGEQFF. CDR3 coding DNA: TGTGCCAGCAGTTCGGACACTAGCGGGAGGTTGGGTGAGCAGTTCTTC.

The chain carries TRBV5-6 and TRBJ1-2; 7 nucleotides match TRBD1. The germline V gene has CDR1 SGHDT and CDR2 YYEEEE. CDR3 size: 13 residues. The junction had 8 bases not matched to a gene; V was cut back by 4 bases and J by 8 bases. CDR3 amino acids: CASSLGQPGGYTF. DNA of the CDR3: TGTGCCAGCAGCCTGGGACAGCCTGGAGGCTACACCTTC.

The chain joins TRBV6-1 to TRBJ2-1; 8 bases agree with TRBD1. V lost 6 bases, J lost 7 bases, and 8 bases stayed unmatched. This CDR3 region has 14 residues. Germline CDR1 MNHNS, CDR2 SASEGT. The CDR3 bases are TGTGCCAGCAGCGGACAGGGTCTGGGGAATGAGCAGTTCTTC. Translated: CASSGQGLGNEQFF.

CDR3 region: CASSLVETSLGREQYF. CDR3 DNA: TGCGCCAGCAGCTTGGTGGAGACTAGTTTGGGGCGCGAGCAGTACTTC. The chain joins TRBV5-1 to TRBJ2-7; possible D gene TRBD2, 6 bases. V shed 0 bases and J shed 6 bases, with 19 bases lying between them. Per germline, CDR1 SGHRS and CDR2 YFSETQ. The length of the CDR3 is 16 residues. The full variable domain, rest sourced from reference TRBV5-1 and TRBJ2-7, is KAGVTQTPRYLIKTRGQQVTLSCSPISGHRSVSWYQQTPGQGLQFLFEYFSETQRNKGNFPGRFSGRQFSNSRSEMNVSTLELGDSALYLCASSLVETSLGREQYFGPGTRLTVT.

This chain uses TRBV6-1 with TRBJ2-2; D call uncertain. Germline values: CDR1 MNHNS, CDR2 SASEGT. The V gene lost 7 bases and the J gene lost 3 bases, with 12 bases spanning the gap. The CDR3 covers 14 residues. CDR3 nucleotides: TGTGCCAGCACCGCACAGAAGTACACCGGGGAGCTGTTTTTT. It translates to CASTAQKYTGELFF.

DNA for the CDR3: TGCGCCAGCAGCTCGGGGGGGGGAACCATGAATGAAAAACTGTTTTTT. Translated: CASSSGGGTMNEKLFF. The chain uses TRBV5-1 and TRBJ1-4, with D perhaps matching TRBD1 (5 bases). V lost 3 bases and J lost 5, with 17 bases in between. The length of the CDR3 is 16 residues. Germline CDR1 and CDR2: SGHRS and YFSETQ.

This rearrangement joins TRBV29-1 to TRBJ1-4; 7 bases agree with TRBD1. The V gene end was trimmed by 6 bases and the J gene end by 3 bases; junction bases not matched to a gene: 7. Germline values: CDR1 SQVTM, CDR2 ANQGSEA. The CDR3 sequence is 14 residues long. CDR3 nucleotides: TGCAGCGTGGGACCGGGACAGCCTAATGAAAAACTGTTTTTT. Translation: CSVGPGQPNEKLFF. Drawing the rest from reference TRBV29-1 and TRBJ1-4, the complete variable domain is SAVISQKPSRDICQRGTSLTIQCQVDSQVTMMFWYRQQPGQSLTLIATANQGSEATYESGFVIDKFPISRPNLTFSTLTVSNMSPEDSSIYLCSVGPGQPNEKLFFGSGTQLSVL.

The chain links TRBV30 to TRBJ2-5, with 10 bases fitting TRBD2. The CDR3 runs 14 residues. Trimming at V came to 5 bases and at J to 5 bases, leaving 8 bases not matched to a gene. Germline V gene data show CDR1 as GTSNPN and CDR2 as SVGIG (reference sequence). DNA of the CDR3: TGTGCCTGGGGACTAGCGGTAGGAGGGGAGACCCAGTACTTC. Amino acids: CAWGLAVGGETQYF.

V and J are TRBV5-1 and TRBJ2-5, with 12 bases aligning to TRBD2. Looked up from germline, CDR1 is SGHRS and CDR2 is YFSETQ. Trimming at V came to 5 bases and at J to 6 bases, leaving 2 bases not matched to a gene. The CDR3 extends over 13 amino acids. The CDR3 sequence: CASRTSGGKTQYF. CDR3 nucleotides: TGCGCCAGCAGGACTAGCGGGGGAAAGACCCAGTACTTC. Full variable domain (outside the CDR3, taken from reference TRBV5-1 and TRBJ2-5): KAGVTQTPRYLIKTRGQQVTLSCSPISGHRSVSWYQQTPGQGLQFLFEYFSETQRNKGNFPGRFSGRQFSNSRSEMNVSTLELGDSALYLCASRTSGGKTQYFGPGTRLLVL.

This clone was recorded a few times. The chain has TRBV6-6 and TRBJ1-4; D not resolved. The germline CDR1 and CDR2 sequences are MNHNY and SVGAGI (reference sequence). V gave up 6 bases and J gave up 0 bases, with 8 bases separating them. The CDR3 has 14 residues. The DNA for the CDR3 is TGTGCCAGCAGGCAAGCGGCAACTAATGAAAAACTGTTTTTT. Translating it yields CASRQAATNEKLFF.

The chain links TRBV7-6 to TRBJ2-1; TRBD2 matches at 9 bases. The germline CDR1 and CDR2 sequences are SGHVS and FNYEAQ. V shed 5 bases, J shed 1 base, and the junction held 9 bases outside the gene matches. This CDR3 contains 17 residues. This CDR3 reads CASSPLAGELSYNEQFF. The CDR3 DNA reads TGTGCCAGCAGCCCATTAGCGGGAGAGTTATCCTACAATGAGCAGTTCTTC.

The gene calls are TRBV6-5 and TRBJ1-2; the match to TRBD1 covers 7 bases. The J segment lost 5 bases and the V segment lost 11 bases, leaving 14 bases of the junction unmatched. The CDR3 is 14 amino acids. Germline lookup yields CDR1 MNHEY and CDR2 SVGAGI. In DNA form, the CDR3 reads TGTGCCTCTTCGACAGGGCCCCATTATTATGGCTACACCTTC. This codes for CASSTGPHYYGYTF.

This chain uses TRBV6-5 with TRBJ1-2, with 10 bases aligning to TRBD1. The junction had 3 bases not matched to a gene; V was cut back by 4 bases and J by 7 bases. The germline V gene has CDR1 MNHEY and CDR2 SVGAGI. The CDR3 has 13 amino acids. This chain's CDR3 is CASSFDRGLGYTF. The CDR3 region has the DNA TGTGCCAGCAGTTTTGACAGGGGGCTTGGCTACACCTTC.

The gene calls are TRBV30 and TRBJ2-3, with D unclear. Trimming cost V 0 bases and J 6 bases, with 4 bases left between them. This CDR3 region has 11 residues. The germline V gene encodes CDR1 GTSNPN and CDR2 SVGIG (reference sequence). The CDR3 region is CAWSVHDTQYF. For the CDR3, the DNA is TGTGCCTGGAGTGTACACGATACGCAGTATTTT.

V is TRBV30 and J is TRBJ1-2; 8 bases line up with TRBD1. Per the germline V gene, CDR1 is GTSNPN and CDR2 is SVGIG (reference sequence). The junction had 10 bases not matched to a gene; V was cut back by 0 bases and J by 7 bases. The CDR3 contains 15 residues. CDR3 DNA sequence: TGTGCCTGGAGTGTACGAGGGGGGACAGGAGGTGGCTACACCTTC. This translates into CAWSVRGGTGGGYTF.